The rows below give T cell receptor beta chains drawn from one sample of a study of blood T cell repertoires in COVID-19. Produced via immunoSEQ multiplex PCR; TCRdb's table is partial and in-frame only. The sample includes roughly 350,000 clones, more than 70% of them seen just once. Sequenced material: peripheral blood. These receptors all stem from a woman aged 25-40 years with COVID-19, enrolled during active disease. The conserved cysteine and the conserved F or W are not part of the CDR3 here. D genes are given only for firm matches. Clone size appears in some rows only: once, few, many, or a class for an expanded clone.

CDR3	D	V	size
ATSDRGPSSYNEQF	NA	TRBV24-1	NA
ASSPAWARGYGYT	NA	TRBV3-1/TRBV3-2	NA
ASSSGQETQY	NA	TRBV19	NA
ASKRDGYT	NA	TRBV28	once
SVGGRTGLNTEAF	TRBD1	TRBV29-1	NA
ASKAGGGNTIY	NA	TRBV2	NA
ASSERVGGGNQPQH	NA	TRBV6-1	NA
ASSLAQGLTGYT	NA	TRBV7-9	NA
ASSLGTGEGTEAF	TRBD1	TRBV9	NA
ASSQVMNTEAF	NA	TRBV4-1	NA
ASSATRVPYEQY	NA	TRBV19	once
ASSPPTRTGELF	NA	TRBV18	NA
ASSAPGLPYNEQF	TRBD2	TRBV11-2	NA
ASLNGRAQRGYNEQF	NA	TRBV7-9	NA
ASSLRGANTEAF	NA	TRBV2	few
ASSLKPGQGYGYT	TRBD1	TRBV6-4	NA
ASRLDRGEEKLF	TRBD1	TRBV6-5	NA
ASSLGIQASGNTIY	NA	TRBV7-8	NA
ASSLAGGDSGETQY	NA	TRBV7-7	NA
ASSQGRGAGSQY	NA	TRBV4-1	once
ASSLGPRGTEAF	NA	TRBV9	NA
ASSLDGTGRNTEAF	TRBD1	TRBV5-7	NA
ATSDSGQGREKLF	TRBD1	TRBV24-1	NA
ASSATRGGTEAF	NA	TRBV9	NA
ASRRDSNSPLH	NA	TRBV12-3/TRBV12-4	NA
ASSSTETPLGSPLH	NA	TRBV7-2	NA
ASSQGASEQY	NA	TRBV3-1/TRBV3-2	NA